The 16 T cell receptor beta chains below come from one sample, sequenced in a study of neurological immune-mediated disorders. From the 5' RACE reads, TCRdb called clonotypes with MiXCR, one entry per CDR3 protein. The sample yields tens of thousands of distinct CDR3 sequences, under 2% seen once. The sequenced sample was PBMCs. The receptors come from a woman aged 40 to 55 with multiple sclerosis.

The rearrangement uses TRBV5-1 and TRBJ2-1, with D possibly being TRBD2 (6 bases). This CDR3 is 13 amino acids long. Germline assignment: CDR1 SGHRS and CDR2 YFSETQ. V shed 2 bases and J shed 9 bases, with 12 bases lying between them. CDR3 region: CASSLTGVGEQFF. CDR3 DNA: TGCGCCAGCAGCTTAACGGGGGTTGGTGAGCAGTTCTTC.

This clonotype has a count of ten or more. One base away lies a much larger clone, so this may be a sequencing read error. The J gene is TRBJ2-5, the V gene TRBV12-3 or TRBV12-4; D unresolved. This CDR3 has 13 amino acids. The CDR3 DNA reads TGTGCCAGCAGCCTACAGAATCAAGGGACCCAGTACTTC. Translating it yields CASSLQNQGTQYF.

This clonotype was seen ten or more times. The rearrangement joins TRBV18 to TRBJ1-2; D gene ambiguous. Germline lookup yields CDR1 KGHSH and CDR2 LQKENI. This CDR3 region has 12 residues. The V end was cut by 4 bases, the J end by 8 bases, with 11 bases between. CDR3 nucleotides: TGTGCCAGCTCACAAGGTCGTTCCGGCTACACCTTC. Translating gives CASSQGRSGYTF.

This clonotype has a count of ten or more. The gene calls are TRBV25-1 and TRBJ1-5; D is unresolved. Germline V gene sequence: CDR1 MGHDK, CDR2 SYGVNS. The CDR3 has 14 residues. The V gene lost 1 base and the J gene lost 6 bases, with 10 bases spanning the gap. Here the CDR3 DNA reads TGTGCCAGCAGTGAATTTTTAGGCGGTCAGCCCCAGCATTTT. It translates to CASSEFLGGQPQHF.

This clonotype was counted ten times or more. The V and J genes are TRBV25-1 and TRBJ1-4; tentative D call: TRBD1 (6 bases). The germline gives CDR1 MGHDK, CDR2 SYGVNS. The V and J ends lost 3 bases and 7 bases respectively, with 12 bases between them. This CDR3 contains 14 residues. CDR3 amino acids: CASSDGQGSEKLFF. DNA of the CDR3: TGTGCCAGCAGTGACGGGCAGGGGAGTGAAAAACTGTTTTTT.

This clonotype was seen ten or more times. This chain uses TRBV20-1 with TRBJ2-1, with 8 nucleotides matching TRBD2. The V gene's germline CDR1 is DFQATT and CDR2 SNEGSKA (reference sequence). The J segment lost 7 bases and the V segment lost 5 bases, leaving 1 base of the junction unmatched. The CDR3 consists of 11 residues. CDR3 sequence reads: CSAASGNEQFF. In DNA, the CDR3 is TGCAGTGCTGCTAGCGGGAATGAGCAGTTCTTC.

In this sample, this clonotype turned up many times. The CDR3 bases are TGCAGTGCTAGAGATCAGGCGGCCTATGGCTACACCTTC. This sequence encodes CSARDQAAYGYTF. The rearrangement joins TRBV20-1 to TRBJ1-2; D not certain. This CDR3 has 13 amino acids. In germline, CDR1 is DFQATT, CDR2 SNEGSKA (reference sequence). V lost 0 bases, J lost 4 bases, and 9 bases lay in between.

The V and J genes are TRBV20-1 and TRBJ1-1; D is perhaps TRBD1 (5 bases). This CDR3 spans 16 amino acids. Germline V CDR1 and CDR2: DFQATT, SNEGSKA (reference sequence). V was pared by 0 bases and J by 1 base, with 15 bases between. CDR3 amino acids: CSAREGKGRENTEAFF. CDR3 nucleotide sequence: TGCAGTGCTAGAGAGGGAAAGGGGAGAGAGAACACTGAAGCTTTCTTT.

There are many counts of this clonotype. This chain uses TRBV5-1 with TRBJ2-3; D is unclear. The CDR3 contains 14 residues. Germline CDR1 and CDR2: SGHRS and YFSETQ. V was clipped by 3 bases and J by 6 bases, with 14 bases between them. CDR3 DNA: TGCGCCAGCAGCTACTATCCACCCGAGGATACGCAGTATTTT. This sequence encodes CASSYYPPEDTQYF.

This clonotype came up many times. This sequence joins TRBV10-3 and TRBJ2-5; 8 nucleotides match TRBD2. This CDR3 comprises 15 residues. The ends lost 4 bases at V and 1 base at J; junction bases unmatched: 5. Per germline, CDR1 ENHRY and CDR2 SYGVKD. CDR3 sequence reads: CAISGKRGTQETQYF. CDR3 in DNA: TGTGCCATCAGTGGGAAGCGGGGGACCCAAGAGACCCAGTACTTC.

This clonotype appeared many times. CDR3 loop: CSAMDRLSTGELFF. In nucleotides, the CDR3 is TGCAGTGCTATGGACAGGCTGTCCACCGGGGAGCTGTTTTTT. The J gene is TRBJ2-2, the V gene TRBV20-1; 7 nucleotides agree with TRBD1. V was clipped by 4 bases and J by 4 bases; unmatched bases: 6. This CDR3 is built from 14 residues. Germline CDR1 DFQATT, CDR2 SNEGSKA (reference sequence).

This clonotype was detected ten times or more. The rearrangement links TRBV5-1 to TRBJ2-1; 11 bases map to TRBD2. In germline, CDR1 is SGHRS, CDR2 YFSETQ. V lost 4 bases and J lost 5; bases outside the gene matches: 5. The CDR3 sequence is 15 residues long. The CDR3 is CASSEILAGDNEQFF. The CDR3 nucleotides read TGCGCCAGCAGCGAAATACTAGCGGGGGACAATGAGCAGTTCTTC.

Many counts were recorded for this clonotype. For the CDR3, the DNA is TGCAGCGTACTCTCCGGGAGGGAGACCCAGTACTTC. This sequence encodes CSVLSGRETQYF. The chain recombines TRBV29-1 with TRBJ2-5; 7 bases fit TRBD2. Germline CDR1 is SQVTM and CDR2 is ANQGSEA. V dropped 6 bases and J dropped 5; count of bases not matched to a gene: 6. The length of the CDR3 is 12 residues.

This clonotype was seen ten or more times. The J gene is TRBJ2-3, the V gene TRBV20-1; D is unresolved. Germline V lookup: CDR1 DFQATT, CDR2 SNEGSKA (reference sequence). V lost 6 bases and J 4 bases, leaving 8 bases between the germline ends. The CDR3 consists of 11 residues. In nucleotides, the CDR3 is TGCAGTGCCATCTTTGCAGATACGCAGTATTTT. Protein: CSAIFADTQYF.

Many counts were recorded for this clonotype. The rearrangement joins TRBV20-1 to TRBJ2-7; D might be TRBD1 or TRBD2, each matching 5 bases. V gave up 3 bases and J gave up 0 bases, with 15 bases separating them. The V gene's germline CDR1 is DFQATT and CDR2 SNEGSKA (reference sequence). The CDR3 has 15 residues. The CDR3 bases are TGCAGTGCTAGTCCACGGGACGGAGGCTCCTACGAGCAGTACTTC. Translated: CSASPRDGGSYEQYF.

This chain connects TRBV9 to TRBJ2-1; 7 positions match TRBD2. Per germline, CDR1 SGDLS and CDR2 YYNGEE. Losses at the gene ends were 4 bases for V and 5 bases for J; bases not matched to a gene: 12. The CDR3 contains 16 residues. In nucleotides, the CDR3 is TGTGCCAGCAGCCCCCGAGAGGCTAGCGGCCACAATGAGCAGTTCTTC. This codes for CASSPREASGHNEQFF. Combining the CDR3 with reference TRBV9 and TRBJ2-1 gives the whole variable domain DSGVTQTPKHLITATGQRVTLRCSPRSGDLSVYWYQQSLDQGLQFLIQYYNGEERAKGNILERFSAQQFPDLHSELNLSSLELGDSALYFCASSPREASGHNEQFFGPGTRLTVL.